The rows below give T cell receptor beta chains drawn from one sample of a study of PD-1 blockade in classical Hodgkin lymphoma. This table comes from immunoSEQ multiplex PCR, and its TCRdb copy is limited to in-frame clones, with some not included. The sample holds under 95,000 clones, about 92% seen once. The starting material was peripheral blood mononuclear cells (PBMCs), obtained at baseline. These receptor sequences come from a human donor with classical Hodgkin lymphoma. CDR3s include the opening cysteine and the closing phenylalanine or tryptophan. The D gene is left open where the match is weak. Rows give clone size only sometimes, using once, few, many, or a class for an expanded clone.

v_call: TRBV27
d_call: TRBD1
j_call: TRBJ2-7
clone_size: once
cdr3_aa: CASSYGTGSNEQYF
cdr3_nt: TGTGCCAGCAGTTACGGGACAGGGAGTAACGAGCAGTACTTC

v_call: TRBV7-6
d_call: TRBD2
j_call: TRBJ2-1
clone_size: NA
cdr3_aa: CASSLAPTGLAGGLYNEQFF
cdr3_nt: TGTGCCAGCAGCTTAGCCCCAACAGGACTAGCGGGAGGACTATACAATGAGCAGTTCTTC

v_call: TRBV7-2
d_call: NA
j_call: TRBJ2-3
clone_size: NA
cdr3_aa: CASSPLTTDTQYF
cdr3_nt: TGTGCCAGCAGCCCTTTGACGACAGATACGCAGTATTTT

v_call: TRBV18
d_call: NA
j_call: TRBJ2-7
clone_size: once
cdr3_aa: CASSPPVSRATLVYEQYF
cdr3_nt: TGTGCCAGCTCACCGCCGGTTTCCCGGGCCACCCTAGTCTACGAGCAGTACTTC

v_call: TRBV25-1
d_call: TRBD2
j_call: TRBJ2-1
clone_size: NA
cdr3_aa: CASSGGLTSGGQNEQFF
cdr3_nt: TGTGCCAGCAGTGGGGGCCTGACTAGCGGGGGGCAAAATGAGCAGTTCTTC

v_call: TRBV18
d_call: NA
j_call: TRBJ1-6
clone_size: NA
cdr3_aa: CASSPQKEYNSPLHF
cdr3_nt: TGTGCCAGCTCACCACAAAAGGAGTATAATTCACCCCTCCACTTT

v_call: TRBV5-4
d_call: NA
j_call: TRBJ2-2
clone_size: NA
cdr3_aa: CASSLGTSNTGELFF
cdr3_nt: TGTGCCAGCAGCTTAGGGACATCGAACACCGGGGAGCTGTTTTTT

v_call: TRBV19
d_call: TRBD2
j_call: TRBJ2-5
clone_size: NA
cdr3_aa: CASSIGGLAQETQYF
cdr3_nt: TGTGCCAGTAGTATAGGGGGACTAGCCCAAGAGACCCAGTACTTC

v_call: TRBV7-2
d_call: NA
j_call: TRBJ2-1
clone_size: NA
cdr3_aa: CASSLIVREQFF
cdr3_nt: TGTGCCAGCAGCTTAATAGTACGAGAGCAGTTCTTC

v_call: TRBV7-9
d_call: NA
j_call: TRBJ2-7
clone_size: once
cdr3_aa: CASSLEVGPPFSGEQYF
cdr3_nt: TGTGCCAGCAGCTTAGAGGTGGGTCCTCCTTTCTCGGGCGAGCAGTACTTC

v_call: TRBV29-1
d_call: NA
j_call: TRBJ2-7
clone_size: NA
cdr3_aa: CSAGPRGSYEQYF
cdr3_nt: TGCAGCGCCGGGCCAAGGGGATCCTACGAGCAGTACTTC

v_call: TRBV6-1
d_call: NA
j_call: TRBJ1-2
clone_size: NA
cdr3_aa: CARQRGLSGYTF
cdr3_nt: TGTGCCCGCCAAAGGGGATTGAGTGGCTACACCTTC

v_call: TRBV6-6
d_call: NA
j_call: TRBJ2-1
clone_size: NA
cdr3_aa: CASRISGARDEQFF
cdr3_nt: TGTGCCAGCCGTATTTCGGGAGCTAGGGATGAGCAGTTCTTC

v_call: TRBV5-1
d_call: TRBD2
j_call: TRBJ2-3
clone_size: NA
cdr3_aa: CASRPGGLAGVGTDTQYF
cdr3_nt: TGCGCCAGCAGGCCGGGGGGACTAGCGGGAGTCGGCACAGATACGCAGTATTTT

v_call: TRBV11-1
d_call: NA
j_call: TRBJ2-5
clone_size: NA
cdr3_aa: CASSLVGGQETQYF
cdr3_nt: TGTGCCAGCAGCCTCGTGGGGGGCCAAGAGACCCAGTACTTC

v_call: TRBV28
d_call: NA
j_call: TRBJ2-1
clone_size: NA
cdr3_aa: CASRALGDEAFHSYNEQFF
cdr3_nt: TGTGCCAGCAGAGCTTTAGGGGACGAGGCGTTTCACTCCTACAATGAGCAGTTCTTC

v_call: TRBV7-8
d_call: NA
j_call: TRBJ1-1
clone_size: NA
cdr3_aa: CASGLSVGGTEAFF
cdr3_nt: TGTGCCAGCGGCCTCTCCGTAGGGGGGACTGAAGCTTTCTTT

v_call: TRBV18
d_call: TRBD1
j_call: TRBJ1-3
clone_size: NA
cdr3_aa: CASSPRAPGQGFSSSGNTIYF
cdr3_nt: TGTGCCAGCTCACCAAGGGCCCCGGGACAGGGGTTTTCGAGCTCTGGAAACACCATATATTTT

v_call: TRBV14
d_call: NA
j_call: TRBJ1-2
clone_size: once
cdr3_aa: CASSQQTDFYGYTF
cdr3_nt: TGTGCCAGCAGCCAACAGACAGACTTCTATGGCTACACCTTC

v_call: TRBV20-1
d_call: NA
j_call: TRBJ2-1
clone_size: few
cdr3_aa: CRRDSYNEQFF
cdr3_nt: TGCAGAAGAGACAGCTACAATGAGCAGTTCTTC